The 20 T cell receptor beta chains in this list originate from one sample, sequenced in a study of control samples from healthy donors and cancer patients. Measured with immunoSEQ multiplex PCR; TCRdb has only the in-frame clones, and not every one. In the table there are about 79,000 clones, approximately 93% of which are singletons. What was sequenced was PBMCs. The receptors were gathered from a woman aged 40 to 50 with lung cancer.

The chain links TRBV6-5 to TRBJ2-2; D is unclear. This CDR3 is built from 13 residues. In germline, CDR1 is MNHEY, CDR2 SVGAGI. V was clipped by 8 bases and J by 5 bases, with 12 bases between them. CDR3 loop: CASGSAKTGELFF. The CDR3 DNA follows: TGTGCCAGCGGGTCTGCAAAAACCGGGGAGCTGTTTTTT.

This chain uses TRBV7-9 with TRBJ2-3, with D possibly matching TRBD1 (5 bases). V was cut by 6 bases and J by 0 bases, with 19 bases left in between. The germline V gene has CDR1 SEHNR and CDR2 FQNEAQ (reference sequence). The CDR3 consists of 17 residues. The CDR3 protein is CASRGVGVHSSTDTQYF. In nucleotides, the CDR3 is TGTGCCAGCAGAGGTGTAGGGGTTCATTCTAGCACAGATACGCAGTATTTT.

The CDR3 DNA reads TGTGCCAGCAGTGAGGGGAGCAATCAGCCCCAGCATTTT. This gives the protein CASSEGSNQPQHF. The chain joins TRBV6-1 to TRBJ1-5; the D is unclear. Trimming took off 3 bases at V and 1 base at J, with 4 bases between the two ends. This CDR3 region has 13 residues. Germline V gene data show CDR1 as MNHNS and CDR2 as SASEGT.

The chain combines TRBV15 with TRBJ1-4, with 10 nucleotides matching TRBD1. The ends lost 1 base at V and 5 bases at J; junction bases unmatched: 1. The germline V gene has CDR1 LNHNV and CDR2 YYDKDF (reference sequence). CDR3 length: 15 amino acids. Here the CDR3 DNA reads TGTGCCACCAGCAGAGGGACAGGGGGGAATGAAAAACTGTTTTTT. Protein product: CATSRGTGGNEKLFF.

This chain connects TRBV5-6 to TRBJ2-5, with 8 bases identical to TRBD2. CDR1 and CDR2 (germline): SGHDT, YYEEEE. CDR3 length: 16 amino acids. V shed 4 bases, J shed 5 bases, and the junction held 13 bases outside the gene matches. CDR3 residues: CASSLLAGQLRETQYF. The CDR3 nucleotides are TGTGCCAGCAGCCTTTTAGCGGGACAACTTAGGGAGACCCAGTACTTC.

The V call is TRBV6-5, the J call TRBJ2-7; D remains ambiguous. The CDR3 has 13 amino acids. The V gene lost 6 bases and the J gene lost 0 bases, with 9 bases spanning the gap. The germline V gene has CDR1 MNHEY and CDR2 SVGAGI. CDR3 in amino acids: CASRWISSYEQYF. The CDR3 nucleotides read TGTGCCAGCAGGTGGATAAGCTCCTACGAGCAGTACTTC.

The V call is TRBV6-6, the J call TRBJ2-3, with TRBD2 identical over 11 bases. V lost 5 bases and J lost 6; bases outside the gene matches: 10. This CDR3 spans 16 amino acids. CDR1 MNHNY and CDR2 SVGAGI come from the germline V gene (reference sequence). CDR3 coding DNA: TGTGCCAGCAGTCGCAATAGCGGGGGGGCGGGGGATACGCAGTATTTT. As protein: CASSRNSGGAGDTQYF.

This rearrangement joins TRBV5-6 to TRBJ1-6, with D maybe TRBD1 (5 bases). Germline V gene sequence: CDR1 SGHDT, CDR2 YYEEEE. This CDR3 comprises 15 residues. Trimming removed 0 bases at V and 7 bases at J, with 11 bases between. In nucleotides, the CDR3 is TGTGCCAGCAGCTTGGAAATCCAGGGAAATTCACCCCTCCACTTT. Its translation: CASSLEIQGNSPLHF.

This clone was seen only a few times. V gene TRBV5-1 combines with J gene TRBJ2-2, with D possibly TRBD1 on 6 matching bases. This CDR3 region has 16 residues. The germline V gene has CDR1 SGHRS and CDR2 YFSETQ. The ends were cut back, 4 bases at V and 3 bases at J, with 16 bases in the middle. DNA of the CDR3: TGCGCCAGCAGCCCGGTTGGGGGCAGGGACACCGGGGAGCTGTTTTTT. This gives the protein CASSPVGGRDTGELFF.

The chain combines TRBV20-1 with TRBJ1-3; D ambiguous. Germline values: CDR1 DFQATT, CDR2 SNEGSKA (reference sequence). V dropped 3 bases and J dropped 1 base, with 7 bases sitting between them. The CDR3 contains 13 residues. The CDR3 here is CSASKSSGNTIYF. CDR3 DNA: TGCAGTGCTAGTAAGTCGTCTGGAAACACCATATATTTT.

The chain recombines TRBV6-4 with TRBJ2-1; 11 bases are a match to TRBD2. Germline CDR1 and CDR2: MRHNA and SNTAGT. The CDR3 has 14 residues. V lost 3 bases to trimming and J lost 8 bases; unmatched junction nucleotides: 3. This chain's CDR3 is CASSETSGAYEQFF. CDR3 nucleotides: TGTGCCAGCAGTGAGACTAGCGGGGCCTATGAGCAGTTCTTC.

The J gene is TRBJ1-4, the V gene TRBV18; the D gene is possibly TRBD1 (6 bases). CDR1 is KGHSH and CDR2 is LQKENI in the germline V gene. This CDR3 comprises 14 residues. Trimming took off 3 bases at V and 8 bases at J, with 13 bases between the two ends. CDR3 DNA sequence: TGTGCCAGCTCACCGGACTCCGGGACAGAAAAACTGTTTTTT. Encoded protein: CASSPDSGTEKLFF.

Only a few counts were recorded for this clone. The chain links TRBV19 to TRBJ1-2; the D gene is possibly TRBD1 (5 bases). V was trimmed by 6 bases and J by 2 bases, leaving 7 bases between them. The germline V gene encodes CDR1 LNHDA and CDR2 SQIVND (reference sequence). This CDR3 region has 12 residues. The CDR3 sequence: CASSRDNYGYTF. The CDR3, as DNA: TGTGCCAGTAGCCGGGACAACTATGGCTACACCTTC. Using reference TRBV19 and TRBJ1-2 for the parts outside the CDR3, the full variable domain is DGGITQSPKYLFRKEGQNVTLSCEQNLNHDAMYWYRQDPGQGLRLIYYSQIVNDFQKGDIAEGYSVSREKKESFPLTVTSAQKNPTAFYLCASSRDNYGYTFGSGTRLTVV.

The V call is TRBV19, the J call TRBJ2-5; D gene uncertain. In germline, CDR1 is LNHDA, CDR2 SQIVND (reference sequence). The CDR3 is 14 amino acids. Between the trimmed V and J ends, which lost 3 bases and 0 bases, there was a span of 8 bases. CDR3 residues: CASSIVADQETQYF. The CDR3, as DNA: TGTGCCAGTAGTATTGTAGCCGACCAAGAGACCCAGTACTTC.

This chain joins TRBV6-5 and TRBJ2-2; D assignment may be TRBD1 or TRBD2 (5 bases each). The CDR3 is made up of 13 amino acids. Deletions cut 7 bases from V and 6 bases from J, with 12 bases between. Germline lookup yields CDR1 MNHEY and CDR2 SVGAGI. The CDR3 loop is CASKVWGSGELFF. CDR3 nucleotides: TGTGCCAGCAAGGTGTGGGGGTCCGGGGAGCTGTTTTTT.

This clone was recorded only once. The chain combines TRBV2 with TRBJ2-1, with TRBD2 matching 7 bases. Trimming cost V 4 bases and J 0 bases; bases outside gene matches: 3. Germline CDR1 is SNHLY and CDR2 is FYNNEI. The CDR3 loop spans 15 amino acids. CDR3 amino acids: CASSVGGSSYNEQFF. Here the CDR3 DNA reads TGTGCCAGCAGTGTGGGGGGGAGCTCCTACAATGAGCAGTTCTTC.

The rearrangement uses TRBV5-1 and TRBJ2-2, with TRBD1 as a possible D gene (6 bases). The CDR3 length is 15 residues. The germline CDR1 and CDR2 sequences are SGHRS and YFSETQ. Trimming shortened V by 3 bases and J by 4 bases, and 13 bases separated the two germline ends. CDR3 sequence (DNA): TGCGCCAGCAGCTGGCCGACAGGAGGCACCGGGGAGCTGTTTTTT. This translates into CASSWPTGGTGELFF.

The V call is TRBV29-1, the J call TRBJ1-3, with D tentatively TRBD1 (5 bases). V was clipped by 8 bases and J by 4 bases, with 18 bases between them. Germline V CDR1 and CDR2: SQVTM, ANQGSEA. The CDR3 has 14 amino acids. The CDR3 sequence: CSFRDGHQGNTIYF. Written as DNA, the CDR3 is TGCAGCTTCCGGGACGGGCATCAAGGAAACACCATATATTTT.

V gene TRBV29-1 combines with J gene TRBJ1-2; D is undetermined. The CDR3 runs to 9 residues. V gave up 4 bases and J gave up 7 bases, with 4 bases separating them. CDR1 SQVTM and CDR2 ANQGSEA come from the germline V gene. The CDR3 nucleotides read TGCAGCGTTGGCGCTGGCTACACCTTC. Protein product: CSVGAGYTF.

This chain uses TRBV6-2 or TRBV6-3 with TRBJ2-1; D gene unclear. Germline values: CDR1 MNHEY, CDR2 SVGEGT. V gave up 2 bases and J gave up 3 bases, with 11 bases separating them. CDR3 length: 15 residues. The CDR3 loop is CASSYGGAVYNEQFF. The DNA for the CDR3 is TGTGCCAGCAGTTACGGCGGAGCCGTCTACAATGAGCAGTTCTTC.